Listed below are T cell receptor beta chains from one sample, sequenced in a study of T cell repertoires in cytomegalovirus infection. TCRdb reprocessed the reads via MiXCR and lists one record per CDR3 protein. The table shows 150,000 to 200,000 distinct CDR3 sequences, with about 30% occurring only once. The sample was PBMCs. These receptors all stem from a human donor in good health (CMV status not recorded). Some clones in this sample may be carry-over from other donors' samples. CDR3s include the opening cysteine and the closing phenylalanine or tryptophan. Fields, in order: D gene, V gene, J gene, clone size, CDR3 protein, CDR3 DNA. A D gene is named only where the DNA matches it firmly. Size is omitted from some rows. Given values are once, few, many or a class for expanded clones.

TRBD1	TRBV2	TRBJ2-2	once	CASTTIGQGRTGELFF	TGTGCCAGCACCACTATCGGACAGGGAAGGACCGGGGAGCTGTTTTTT
TRBD2	TRBV10-3	TRBJ2-1	-	CAISVLAGAGNEQFF	TGTGCCATCAGTGTACTAGCGGGGGCCGGGAATGAGCAGTTCTTC
-	TRBV11-1	TRBJ2-1	few	CASSRPGAVDNEQFF	TGTGCCAGCAGCCGGCCTGGGGCCGTAGACAATGAGCAGTTCTTC
-	TRBV7-2	TRBJ1-4	many	CASRRTARGLNEKLFF	TGTGCCAGCAGAAGGACGGCTCGGGGCCTTAATGAAAAACTGTTTTTT
TRBD1	TRBV5-4	TRBJ1-1	-	CASSIGQGAKDTEAFF	TGTGCCAGCAGCATTGGACAGGGGGCTAAGGACACTGAAGCTTTCTTT
-	TRBV14	TRBJ1-1	once	CARSQVVGTEAFF	TGTGCCAGGAGCCAAGTGGTGGGAACTGAAGCTTTCTTT
-	TRBV7-2	TRBJ1-2	many	CASSLEQESNYGYTF	TGTGCCAGCAGCTTAGAGCAGGAATCTAACTATGGCTACACCTTC
TRBD1	TRBV10-3	TRBJ1-1	-	CATHRGLWSTEAFF	TGTGCCACTCACAGGGGCCTTTGGAGCACTGAAGCTTTCTTT
TRBD1	TRBV6-1	TRBJ2-2	-	CASSEGQVNTGELFF	TGTGCCAGCAGCGAGGGACAGGTGAACACCGGGGAGCTGTTTTTT
-	TRBV11-3	TRBJ2-3	-	CASSSYPADTQYF	TGTGCCAGCAGCTCCTATCCGGCAGATACGCAGTATTTT
TRBD1	TRBV19	TRBJ1-1	-	CASSYDTPDRGNTEAFF	TGTGCCAGTAGTTATGATACGCCCGACAGGGGGAACACTGAAGCTTTCTTT
TRBD2	TRBV11-2	TRBJ2-3	many	CASSLGPGLGTDTQYF	TGTGCCAGCAGCTTAGGGCCGGGACTAGGCACAGATACGCAGTATTTT
TRBD2	TRBV7-2	TRBJ2-3	few	CASSLLAGGPADTQYF	TGTGCCAGCAGCTTATTAGCGGGGGGGCCGGCAGATACGCAGTATTTT
-	TRBV11-2	TRBJ1-2	few	CASSAPGERPNYGYTF	TGTGCCAGCAGCGCTCCGGGGGAGCGGCCTAACTATGGCTACACCTTC
TRBD1	TRBV7-9	TRBJ2-7	few	CASSPGPGQGYEQYF	TGTGCCAGCAGCCCTGGGCCGGGACAGGGGTACGAGCAGTACTTC